This T cell receptor beta chain was identified during a study of T-cell memory formation after mild COVID-19. One entry per CDR3 protein, called by TCRdb with MiXCR from the 5' RACE reads. The table includes 250,000 to 400,000 distinct CDR3 sequences, over 11% detected once. In its sample, this clonotype was seen a few times. The sequenced sample consisted of PBMCs or a T cell subset sorted from them (not recorded which). This TCR derives from a man aged 18 to 35 who had mild COVID-19 (a few samples of this study predate the infection). Cell type and time point are not known.

CDR3: CASTITGSTPLHF. The CDR3 DNA follows: TGTGCCAGCACTATTACAGGGTCTACACCCCTCCACTTT. The chain couples TRBV9 to TRBJ1-6; TRBD1 might be the D (6 bases). Germline V CDR1 and CDR2: SGDLS, YYNGEE. The CDR3 has 13 amino acids. Trimming removed 6 bases at V and 11 bases at J, with 15 bases between.